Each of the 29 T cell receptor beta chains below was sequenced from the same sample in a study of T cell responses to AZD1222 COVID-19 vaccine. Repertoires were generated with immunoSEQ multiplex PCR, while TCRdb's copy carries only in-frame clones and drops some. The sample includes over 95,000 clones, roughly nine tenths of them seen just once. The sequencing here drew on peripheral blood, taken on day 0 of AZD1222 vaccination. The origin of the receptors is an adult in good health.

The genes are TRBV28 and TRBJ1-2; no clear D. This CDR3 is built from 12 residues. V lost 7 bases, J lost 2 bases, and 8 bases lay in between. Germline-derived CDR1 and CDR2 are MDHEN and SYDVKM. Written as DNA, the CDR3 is TGTGCCAGCAAAGACAACAACTATGGCTACACCTTC. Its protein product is CASKDNNYGYTF.

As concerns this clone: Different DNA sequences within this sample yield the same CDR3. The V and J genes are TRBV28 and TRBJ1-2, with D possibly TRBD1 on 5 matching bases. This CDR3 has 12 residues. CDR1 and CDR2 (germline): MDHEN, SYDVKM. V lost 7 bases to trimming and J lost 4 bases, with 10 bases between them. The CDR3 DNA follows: TGTGCCAGCACAACGGGGGGCTATGGCTACACCTTC. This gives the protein CASTTGGYGYTF.

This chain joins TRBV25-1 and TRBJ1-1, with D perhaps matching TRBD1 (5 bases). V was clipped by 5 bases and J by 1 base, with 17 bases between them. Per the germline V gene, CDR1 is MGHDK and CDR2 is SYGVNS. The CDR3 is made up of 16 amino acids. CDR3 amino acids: CASSNRQYPGNTEAFF. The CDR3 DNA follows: TGTGCCAGCAGTAACAGACAGTACCCCGGGAACACTGAAGCTTTCTTT.

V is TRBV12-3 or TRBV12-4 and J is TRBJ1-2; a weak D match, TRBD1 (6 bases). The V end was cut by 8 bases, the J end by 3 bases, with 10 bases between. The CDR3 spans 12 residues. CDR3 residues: CASSGQYYGYTF. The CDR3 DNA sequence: TGTGCCAGCTCAGGACAGTACTATGGCTACACCTTC.

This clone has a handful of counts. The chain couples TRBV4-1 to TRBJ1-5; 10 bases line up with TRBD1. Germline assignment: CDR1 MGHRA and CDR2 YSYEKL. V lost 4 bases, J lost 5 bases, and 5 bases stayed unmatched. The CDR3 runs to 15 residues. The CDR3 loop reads CASSLDRGMDQPQHF. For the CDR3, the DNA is TGCGCCAGCAGCCTGGACAGGGGGATGGATCAGCCCCAGCATTTT.

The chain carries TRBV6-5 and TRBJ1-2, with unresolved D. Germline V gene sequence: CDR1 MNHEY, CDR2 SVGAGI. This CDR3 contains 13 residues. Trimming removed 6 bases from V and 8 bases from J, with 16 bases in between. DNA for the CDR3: TGTGCCAGCAGCCCCGGTAGGATAAACGGCTACACCTTC. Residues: CASSPGRINGYTF.

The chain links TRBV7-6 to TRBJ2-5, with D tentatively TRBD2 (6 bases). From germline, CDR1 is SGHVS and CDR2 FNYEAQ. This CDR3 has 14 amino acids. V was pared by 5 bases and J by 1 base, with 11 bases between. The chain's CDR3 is CASSPAGTQETQYF. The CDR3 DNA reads TGTGCCAGCAGCCCTGCGGGGACCCAAGAGACCCAGTACTTC.

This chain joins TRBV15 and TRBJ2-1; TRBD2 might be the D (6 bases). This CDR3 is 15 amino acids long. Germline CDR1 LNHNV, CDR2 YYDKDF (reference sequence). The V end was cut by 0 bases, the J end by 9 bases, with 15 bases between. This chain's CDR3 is CATSRELAATGEQFF. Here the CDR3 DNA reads TGTGCCACCAGCAGAGAGTTAGCGGCAACGGGTGAGCAGTTCTTC. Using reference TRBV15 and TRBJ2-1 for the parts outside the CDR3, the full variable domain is DAMVIQNPRYQVTQFGKPVTLSCSQTLNHNVMYWYQQKSSQAPKLLFHYYDKDFNNEADTPDNFQSRRPNTSFCFLDIRSPGLGDTAMYLCATSRELAATGEQFFGPGTRLTVL.

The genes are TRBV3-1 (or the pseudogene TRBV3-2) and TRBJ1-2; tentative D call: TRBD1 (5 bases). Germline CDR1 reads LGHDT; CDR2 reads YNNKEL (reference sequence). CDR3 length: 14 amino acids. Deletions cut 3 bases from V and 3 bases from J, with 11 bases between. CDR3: CASSHQTGHYGYTF. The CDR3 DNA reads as TGTGCCAGCAGCCATCAGACGGGGCACTATGGCTACACCTTC.

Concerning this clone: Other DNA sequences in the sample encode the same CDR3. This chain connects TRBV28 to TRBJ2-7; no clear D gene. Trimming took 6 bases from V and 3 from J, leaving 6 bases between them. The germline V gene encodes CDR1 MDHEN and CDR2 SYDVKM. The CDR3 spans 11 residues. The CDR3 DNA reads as TGTGCCAGCAGCTCCCGCTACGAGCAGTACTTC. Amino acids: CASSSRYEQYF.

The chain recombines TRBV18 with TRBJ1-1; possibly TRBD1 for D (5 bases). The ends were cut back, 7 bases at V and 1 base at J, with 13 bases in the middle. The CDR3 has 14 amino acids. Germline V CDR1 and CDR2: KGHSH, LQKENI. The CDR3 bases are TGTGCCAGCTTACTCAGGGAAGGGAACACTGAAGCTTTCTTT. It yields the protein CASLLREGNTEAFF.

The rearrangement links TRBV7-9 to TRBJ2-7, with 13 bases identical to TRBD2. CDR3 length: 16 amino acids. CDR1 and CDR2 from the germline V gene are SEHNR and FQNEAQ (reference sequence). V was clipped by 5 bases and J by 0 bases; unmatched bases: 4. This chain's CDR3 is CASSPGLAGSSYEQYF. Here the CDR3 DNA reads TGTGCCAGCAGCCCGGGACTAGCGGGGAGCTCCTACGAGCAGTACTTC.

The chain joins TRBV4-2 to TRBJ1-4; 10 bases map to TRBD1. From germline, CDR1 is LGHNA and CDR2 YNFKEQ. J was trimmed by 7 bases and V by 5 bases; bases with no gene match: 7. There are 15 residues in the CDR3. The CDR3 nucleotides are TGTGCCAGCAGCGTCCGGACAGGGGGTGGTGAAAAACTGTTTTTT. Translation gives CASSVRTGGGEKLFF.

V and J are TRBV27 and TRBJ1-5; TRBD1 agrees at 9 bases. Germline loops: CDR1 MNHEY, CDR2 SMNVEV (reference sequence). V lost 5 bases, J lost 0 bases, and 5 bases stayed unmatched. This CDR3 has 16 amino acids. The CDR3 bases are TGTGCCAGCAGTCAGGACAGGGGAAGTAGCAATCAGCCCCAGCATTTT. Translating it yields CASSQDRGSSNQPQHF.

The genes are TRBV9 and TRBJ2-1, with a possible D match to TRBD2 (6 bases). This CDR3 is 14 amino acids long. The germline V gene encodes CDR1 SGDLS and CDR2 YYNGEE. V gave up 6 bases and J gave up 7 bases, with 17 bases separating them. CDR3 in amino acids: CASTGGIRMNEQFF. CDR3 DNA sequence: TGTGCCAGCACCGGCGGGATCAGGATGAATGAGCAGTTCTTC. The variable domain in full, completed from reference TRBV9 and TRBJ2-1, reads DSGVTQTPKHLITATGQRVTLRCSPRSGDLSVYWYQQSLDQGLQFLIQYYNGEERAKGNILERFSAQQFPDLHSELNLSSLELGDSALYFCASTGGIRMNEQFFGPGTRLTVL.

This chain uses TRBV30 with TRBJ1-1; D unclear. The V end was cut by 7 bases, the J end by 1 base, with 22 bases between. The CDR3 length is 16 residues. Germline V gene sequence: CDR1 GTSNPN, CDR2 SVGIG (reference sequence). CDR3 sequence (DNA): TGTGCCTTTACAATATGGGGTGCCCGAAAGAACACTGAAGCTTTCTTT. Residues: CAFTIWGARKNTEAFF.

The CDR3 reads CASSSRTAGGNNEQFF. CDR3 in DNA: TGTGCCAGTAGTAGCCGAACAGCGGGGGGCAACAATGAGCAGTTCTTC. This chain joins TRBV19 and TRBJ2-1; 9 positions match TRBD2. J gave up 5 bases and V 4 bases, and 9 bases lay outside the gene matches. Germline V lookup: CDR1 LNHDA, CDR2 SQIVND (reference sequence). The CDR3 contains 16 residues.

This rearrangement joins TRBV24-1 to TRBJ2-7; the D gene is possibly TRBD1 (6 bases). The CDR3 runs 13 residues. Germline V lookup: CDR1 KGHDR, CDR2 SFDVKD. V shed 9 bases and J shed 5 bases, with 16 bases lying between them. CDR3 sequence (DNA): TGTGCCACCTCGCACTGGCAGGGGAACGAGCAGTACTTC. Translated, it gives CATSHWQGNEQYF.

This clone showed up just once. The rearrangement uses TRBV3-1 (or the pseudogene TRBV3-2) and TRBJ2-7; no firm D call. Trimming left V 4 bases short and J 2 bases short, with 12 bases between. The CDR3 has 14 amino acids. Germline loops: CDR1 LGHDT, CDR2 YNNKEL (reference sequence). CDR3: CASSRREATYEQYF. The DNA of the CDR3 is TGTGCCAGCAGCCGCCGCGAGGCCACCTACGAGCAGTACTTC.

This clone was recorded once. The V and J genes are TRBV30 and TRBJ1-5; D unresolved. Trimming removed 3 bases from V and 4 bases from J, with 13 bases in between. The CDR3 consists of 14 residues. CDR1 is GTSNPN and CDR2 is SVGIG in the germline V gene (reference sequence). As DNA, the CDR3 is TGTGCCTGGAGCGTTGCGCAGAGAAATCAGCCCCAGCATTTT. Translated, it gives CAWSVAQRNQPQHF. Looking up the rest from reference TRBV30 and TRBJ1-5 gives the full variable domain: SQTIHQWPATLVQPVGSPLSLECTVEGTSNPNLYWYRQAAGRGLQLLFYSVGIGQISSEVPQNLSASRPQDRQFILSSKKLLLSDSGFYLCAWSVAQRNQPQHFGDGTRLSIL.

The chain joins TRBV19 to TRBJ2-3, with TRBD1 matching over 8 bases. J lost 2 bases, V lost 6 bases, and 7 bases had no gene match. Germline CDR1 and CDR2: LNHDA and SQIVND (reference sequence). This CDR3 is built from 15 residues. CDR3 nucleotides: TGTGCCAGTAGGATTGGACAGGGCCCCACAGATACGCAGTATTTT. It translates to CASRIGQGPTDTQYF.

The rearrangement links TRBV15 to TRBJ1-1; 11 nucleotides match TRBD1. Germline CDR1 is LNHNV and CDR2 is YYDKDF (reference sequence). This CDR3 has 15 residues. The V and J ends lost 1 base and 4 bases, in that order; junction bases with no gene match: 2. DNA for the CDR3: TGTGCCACCAGCAGAGCCGGGACAGGGGGCACTGAAGCTTTCTTT. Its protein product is CATSRAGTGGTEAFF.

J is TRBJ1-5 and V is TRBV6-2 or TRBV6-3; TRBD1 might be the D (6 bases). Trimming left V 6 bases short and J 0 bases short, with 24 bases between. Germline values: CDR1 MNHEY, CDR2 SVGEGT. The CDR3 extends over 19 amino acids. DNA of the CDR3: TGTGCCAGCAGCCCTCAACAGGGCTCCATTGGGGTTAGCAATCAGCCCCAGCATTTT. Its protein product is CASSPQQGSIGVSNQPQHF.

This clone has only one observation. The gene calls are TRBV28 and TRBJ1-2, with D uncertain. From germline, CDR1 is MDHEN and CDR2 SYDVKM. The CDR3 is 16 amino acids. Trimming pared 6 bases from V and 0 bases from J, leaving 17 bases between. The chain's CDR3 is CASSTGGGRSNYGYTF. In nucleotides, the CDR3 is TGTGCCAGCAGCACCGGAGGAGGGCGCTCTAACTATGGCTACACCTTC.

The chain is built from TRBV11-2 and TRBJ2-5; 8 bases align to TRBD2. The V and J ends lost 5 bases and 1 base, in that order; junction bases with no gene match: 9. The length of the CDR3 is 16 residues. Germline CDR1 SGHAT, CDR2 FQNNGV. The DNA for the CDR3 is TGTGCCAGCAGCAGGGATGCACTAGCGGTCCAAGAGACCCAGTACTTC. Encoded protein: CASSRDALAVQETQYF.

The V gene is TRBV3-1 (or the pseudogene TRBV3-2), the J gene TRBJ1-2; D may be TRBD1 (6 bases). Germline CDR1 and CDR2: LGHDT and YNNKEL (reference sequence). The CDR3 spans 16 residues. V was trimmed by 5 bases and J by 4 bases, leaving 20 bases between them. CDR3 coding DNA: TGTGCCAGCAGCACCTGGGCAGGGGCCCCTTCCTATGGCTACACCTTC. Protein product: CASSTWAGAPSYGYTF.

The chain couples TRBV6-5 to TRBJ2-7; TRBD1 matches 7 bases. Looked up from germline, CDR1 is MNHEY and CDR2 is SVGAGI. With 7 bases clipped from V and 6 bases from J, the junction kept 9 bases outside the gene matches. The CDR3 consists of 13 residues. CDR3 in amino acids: CASNLGGVAEQYF. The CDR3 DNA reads TGTGCCAGCAACTTAGGGGGCGTGGCCGAGCAGTACTTC.

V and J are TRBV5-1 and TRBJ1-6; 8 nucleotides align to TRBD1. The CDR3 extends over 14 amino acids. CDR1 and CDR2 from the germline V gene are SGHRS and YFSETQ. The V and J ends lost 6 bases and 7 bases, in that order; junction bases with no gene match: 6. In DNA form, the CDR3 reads TGCGCCAGCACTGTGACAGGGGACAATTCACCCCTCCACTTT. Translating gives CASTVTGDNSPLHF. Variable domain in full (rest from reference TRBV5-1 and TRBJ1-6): KAGVTQTPRYLIKTRGQQVTLSCSPISGHRSVSWYQQTPGQGLQFLFEYFSETQRNKGNFPGRFSGRQFSNSRSEMNVSTLELGDSALYLCASTVTGDNSPLHFGNGTRLTVT.

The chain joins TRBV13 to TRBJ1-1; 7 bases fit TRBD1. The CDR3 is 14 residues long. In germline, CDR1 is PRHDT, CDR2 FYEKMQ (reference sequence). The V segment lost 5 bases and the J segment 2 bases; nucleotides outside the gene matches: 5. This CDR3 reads CASSLRQGNTEAFF. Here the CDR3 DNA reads TGTGCCAGCAGCCTAAGACAGGGAAACACTGAAGCTTTCTTT.